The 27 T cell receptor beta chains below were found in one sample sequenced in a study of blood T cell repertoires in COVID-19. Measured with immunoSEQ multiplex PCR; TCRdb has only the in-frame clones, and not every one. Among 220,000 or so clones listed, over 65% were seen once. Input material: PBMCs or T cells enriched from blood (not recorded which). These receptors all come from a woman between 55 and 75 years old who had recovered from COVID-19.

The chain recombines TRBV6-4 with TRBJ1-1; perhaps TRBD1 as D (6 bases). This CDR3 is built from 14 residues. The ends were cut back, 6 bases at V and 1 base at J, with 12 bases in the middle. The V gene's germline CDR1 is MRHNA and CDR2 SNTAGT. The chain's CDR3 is CASSRDTQNTEAFF. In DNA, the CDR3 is TGTGCCAGCAGCAGGGACACTCAGAACACTGAAGCTTTCTTT.

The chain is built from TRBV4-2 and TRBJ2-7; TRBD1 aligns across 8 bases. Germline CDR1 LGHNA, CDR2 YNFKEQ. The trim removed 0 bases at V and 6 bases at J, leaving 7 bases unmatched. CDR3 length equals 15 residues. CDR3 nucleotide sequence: TGTGCCAGCAGCCAAGAAGGACAGGGTCTTGGCGAGCAGTACTTC. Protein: CASSQEGQGLGEQYF.

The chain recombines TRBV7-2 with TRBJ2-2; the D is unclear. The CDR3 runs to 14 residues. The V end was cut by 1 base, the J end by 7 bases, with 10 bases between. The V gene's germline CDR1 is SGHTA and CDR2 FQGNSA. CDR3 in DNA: TGTGCCAGCAGCTTAGTGGGCCCCGGCGGGGAGCTGTTTTTT. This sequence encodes CASSLVGPGGELFF.

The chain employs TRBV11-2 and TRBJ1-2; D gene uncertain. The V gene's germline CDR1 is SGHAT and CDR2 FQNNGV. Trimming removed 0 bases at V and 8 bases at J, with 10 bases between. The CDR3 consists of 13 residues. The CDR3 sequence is CASSLDPSGGYTF. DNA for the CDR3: TGTGCCAGCAGCTTAGATCCATCGGGAGGCTACACCTTC. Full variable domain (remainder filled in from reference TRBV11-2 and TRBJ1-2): EAGVAQSPRYKIIEKRQSVAFWCNPISGHATLYWYQQILGQGPKLLIQFQNNGVVDDSQLPKDRFSAERLKGVDSTLKIQPAKLEDSAVYLCASSLDPSGGYTFGSGTRLTVV.

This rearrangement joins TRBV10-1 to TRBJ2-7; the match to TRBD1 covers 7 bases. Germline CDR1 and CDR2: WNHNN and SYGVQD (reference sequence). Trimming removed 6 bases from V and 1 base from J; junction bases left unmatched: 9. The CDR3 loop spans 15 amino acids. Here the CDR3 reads CASRKGTAESYEQYF. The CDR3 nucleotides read TGCGCCAGCAGAAAGGGGACAGCCGAATCCTACGAGCAGTACTTC.

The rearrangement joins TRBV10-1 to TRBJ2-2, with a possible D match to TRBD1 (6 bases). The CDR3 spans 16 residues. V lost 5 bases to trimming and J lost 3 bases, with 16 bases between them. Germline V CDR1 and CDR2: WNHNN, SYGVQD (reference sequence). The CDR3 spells CASSPIRGGDTGELFF. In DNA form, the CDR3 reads TGCGCCAGCAGTCCGATCCGAGGGGGAGACACCGGGGAGCTGTTTTTT.

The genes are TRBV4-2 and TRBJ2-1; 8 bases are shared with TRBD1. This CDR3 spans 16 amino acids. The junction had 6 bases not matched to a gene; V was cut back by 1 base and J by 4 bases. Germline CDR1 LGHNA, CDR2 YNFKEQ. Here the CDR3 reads CASSQGGQGFYNEQFF. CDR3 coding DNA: TGTGCCAGCAGCCAAGGAGGACAGGGATTTTACAATGAGCAGTTCTTC.

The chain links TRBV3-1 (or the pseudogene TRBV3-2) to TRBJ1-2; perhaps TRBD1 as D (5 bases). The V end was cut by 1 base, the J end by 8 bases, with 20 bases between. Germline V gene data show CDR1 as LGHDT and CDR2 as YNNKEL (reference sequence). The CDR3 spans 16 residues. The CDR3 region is CASSQGSNRNVYGYTF. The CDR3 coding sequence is TGTGCCAGCAGCCAAGGATCGAACAGGAACGTTTACGGCTACACCTTC.

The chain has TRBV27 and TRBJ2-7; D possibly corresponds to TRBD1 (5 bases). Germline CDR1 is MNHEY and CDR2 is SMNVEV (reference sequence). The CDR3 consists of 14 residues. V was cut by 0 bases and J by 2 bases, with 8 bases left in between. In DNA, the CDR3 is TGTGCCAGCAGTTTATCGTCAGGGACCTACGAGCAGTACTTC. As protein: CASSLSSGTYEQYF.

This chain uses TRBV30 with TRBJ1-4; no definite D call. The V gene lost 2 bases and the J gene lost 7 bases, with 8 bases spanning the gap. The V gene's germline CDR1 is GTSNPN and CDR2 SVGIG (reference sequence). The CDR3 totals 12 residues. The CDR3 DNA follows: TGTGCCTGGAGTTCCGGAGGTGAAAAACTGTTTTTT. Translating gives CAWSSGGEKLFF.

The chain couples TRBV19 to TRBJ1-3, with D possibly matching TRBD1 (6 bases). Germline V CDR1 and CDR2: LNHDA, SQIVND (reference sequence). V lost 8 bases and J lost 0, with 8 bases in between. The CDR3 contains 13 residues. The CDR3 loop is CASGQLSGNTIYF. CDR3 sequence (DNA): TGTGCCAGTGGACAGCTCTCTGGAAACACCATATATTTT.

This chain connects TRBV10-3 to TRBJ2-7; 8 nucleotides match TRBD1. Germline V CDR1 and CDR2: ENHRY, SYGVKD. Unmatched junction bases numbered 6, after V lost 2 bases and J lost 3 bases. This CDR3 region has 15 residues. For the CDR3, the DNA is TGTGCCATCAGTGAGCCGGACAGGGCGAACTACGAGCAGTACTTC. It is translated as CAISEPDRANYEQYF.

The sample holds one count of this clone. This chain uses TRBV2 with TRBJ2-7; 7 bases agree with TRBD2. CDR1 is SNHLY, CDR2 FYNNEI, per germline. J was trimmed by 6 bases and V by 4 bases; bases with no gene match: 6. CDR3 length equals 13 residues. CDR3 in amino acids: CASSGVREGEQYF. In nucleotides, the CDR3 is TGTGCCAGCAGTGGGGTCAGGGAGGGCGAGCAGTACTTC.

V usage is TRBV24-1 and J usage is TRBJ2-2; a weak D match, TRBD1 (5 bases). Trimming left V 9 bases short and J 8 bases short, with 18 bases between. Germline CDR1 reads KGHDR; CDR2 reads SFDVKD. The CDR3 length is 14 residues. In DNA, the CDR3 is TGTGCCACCTTCTATAAAGGGGCAGAAGGGGAGCTGTTTTTT. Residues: CATFYKGAEGELFF.

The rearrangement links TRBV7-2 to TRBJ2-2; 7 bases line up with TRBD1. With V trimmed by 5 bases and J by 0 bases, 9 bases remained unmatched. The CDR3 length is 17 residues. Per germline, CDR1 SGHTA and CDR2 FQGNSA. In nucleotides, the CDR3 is TGTGCCAGCAGCCCCGCACTAGGGGGCCCGAACACCGGGGAGCTGTTTTTT. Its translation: CASSPALGGPNTGELFF.

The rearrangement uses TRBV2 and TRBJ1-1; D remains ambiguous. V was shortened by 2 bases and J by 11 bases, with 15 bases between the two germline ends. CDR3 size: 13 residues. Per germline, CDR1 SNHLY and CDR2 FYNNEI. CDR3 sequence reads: CASSETREGRAFF. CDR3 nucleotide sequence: TGTGCCAGCAGTGAAACGCGGGAAGGGAGGGCTTTCTTT.

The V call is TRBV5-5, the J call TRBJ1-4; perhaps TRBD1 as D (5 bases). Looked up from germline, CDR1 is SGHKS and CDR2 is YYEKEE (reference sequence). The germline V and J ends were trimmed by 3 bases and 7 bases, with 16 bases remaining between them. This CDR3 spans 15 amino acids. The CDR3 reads CASSSAGFLGEKLFF. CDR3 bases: TGTGCCAGCAGCTCGGCAGGGTTTCTCGGTGAAAAACTGTTTTTT.

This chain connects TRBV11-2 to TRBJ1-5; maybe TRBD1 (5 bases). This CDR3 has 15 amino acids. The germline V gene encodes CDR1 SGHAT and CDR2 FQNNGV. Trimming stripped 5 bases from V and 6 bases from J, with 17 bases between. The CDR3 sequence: CASSPYGQGTQPQHF. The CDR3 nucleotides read TGTGCCAGCAGCCCCTACGGGCAGGGCACTCAGCCCCAGCATTTT.

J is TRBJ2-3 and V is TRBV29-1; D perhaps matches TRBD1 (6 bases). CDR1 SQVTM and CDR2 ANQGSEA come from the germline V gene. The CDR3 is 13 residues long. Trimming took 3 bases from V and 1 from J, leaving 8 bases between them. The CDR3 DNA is TGCAGCGTTGACAGGGGAGGCACAGATACGCAGTATTTT. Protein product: CSVDRGGTDTQYF.

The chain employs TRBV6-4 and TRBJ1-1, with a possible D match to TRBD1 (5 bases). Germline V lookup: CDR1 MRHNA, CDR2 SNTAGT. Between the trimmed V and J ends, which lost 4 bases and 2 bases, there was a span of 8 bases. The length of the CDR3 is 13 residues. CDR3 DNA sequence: TGTGCCAGCAGTGCTGACAGTAACACTGAAGCTTTCTTT. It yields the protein CASSADSNTEAFF.

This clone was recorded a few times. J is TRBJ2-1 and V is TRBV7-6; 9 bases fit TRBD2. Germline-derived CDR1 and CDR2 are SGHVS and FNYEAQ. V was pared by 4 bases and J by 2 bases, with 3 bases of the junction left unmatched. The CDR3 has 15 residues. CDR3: CASSSERGAYNEQFF. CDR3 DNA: TGTGCCAGCAGCTCCGAGCGGGGGGCCTACAATGAGCAGTTCTTC.

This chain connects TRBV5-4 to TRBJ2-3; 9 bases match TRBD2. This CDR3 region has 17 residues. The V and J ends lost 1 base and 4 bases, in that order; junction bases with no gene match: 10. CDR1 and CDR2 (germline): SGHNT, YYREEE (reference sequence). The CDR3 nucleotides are TGTGCCAGCAGCTTGTATAGCGGGAGTAATACTGCAGATACGCAGTATTTT. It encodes CASSLYSGSNTADTQYF.

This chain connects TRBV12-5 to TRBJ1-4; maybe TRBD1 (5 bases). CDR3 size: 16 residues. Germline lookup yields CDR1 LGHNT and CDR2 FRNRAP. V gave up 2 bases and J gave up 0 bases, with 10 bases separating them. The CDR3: CASGLSPRATNEKLFF. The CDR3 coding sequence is TGTGCTAGTGGTTTGTCTCCCAGGGCAACTAATGAAAAACTGTTTTTT.

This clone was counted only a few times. The CDR3 loop is CASSRDSSLNYGYTF. In nucleotides, the CDR3 is TGTGCCAGTAGTCGTGACAGCAGTCTTAACTATGGCTACACCTTC. This chain uses TRBV19 with TRBJ1-2; weak D call: TRBD1 (5 bases). The CDR3 is 15 amino acids. Germline V CDR1 and CDR2: LNHDA, SQIVND (reference sequence). V was cut by 5 bases and J by 1 base, with 14 bases left in between.

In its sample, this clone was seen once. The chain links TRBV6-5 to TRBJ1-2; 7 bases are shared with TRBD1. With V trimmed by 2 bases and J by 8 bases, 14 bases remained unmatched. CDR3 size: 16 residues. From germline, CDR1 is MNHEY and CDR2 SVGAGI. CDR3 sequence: CASSYGGTAPAGGYTF. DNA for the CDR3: TGTGCCAGCAGTTACGGTGGGACAGCTCCTGCTGGGGGCTACACCTTC.

CDR3 nucleotides: TGTGCCAGCAGGTTTTTTAGCGACTACACCTTC. As protein: CASRFFSDYTF. The chain couples TRBV28 to TRBJ1-2; no clear D gene. The V gene's germline CDR1 is MDHEN and CDR2 SYDVKM. Deletions cut 6 bases from V and 10 bases from J, with 12 bases between. The CDR3 consists of 11 residues.

Written as DNA, the CDR3 is TGTGCCAGCAGCACTAGACAGGCGGGCATCTACAATGAGCAGTTCTTC. It codes for CASSTRQAGIYNEQFF. The gene calls are TRBV11-2 and TRBJ2-1; tentative D call: TRBD1 (6 bases). Germline CDR1 reads SGHAT; CDR2 reads FQNNGV. Deletions cut 5 bases from V and 3 bases from J, with 17 bases between. The CDR3 loop spans 16 amino acids.